This T cell receptor (beta chain) was observed in a study of T cells in Graves' hyperthyroidism and ophthalmopathy. About this clonotype itself: Its antigen is as yet unknown. Given a much more abundant clone one base away, this may be a read error.

Study-wide findings and caveats: In simple terms, a model built on 13 V-J features told ophthalmopathy apart from stable hyperthyroidism.

Diagnoses used clinical symptoms, serum thyroxine and TRAb, thyroid ultrasound and orbital computed tomography. V lost 3 bases to trimming and J lost 6 bases, with 10 bases between them. The germline V gene has CDR1 DFQATT and CDR2 SNEGSKA (reference sequence). CDR3 size: 12 residues. Researchers amplified the TCR beta CDR3 regions from RNA transcripts. HTBI primers drove first-round RT-PCR of the TCR CDR3. TCRdb ran MiXCR on the multiplex PCR reads and lists one entry per CDR3 protein. The sample shows 45,000 to 55,000 distinct CDR3 sequences, around 55% of them seen only once. The chain links TRBV20-1 to TRBJ2-3, with unresolved D. This TCR was sampled from a young man with Graves' hyperthyroidism. The specimen sequenced was peripheral blood or thyroid tissue (not recorded which). DNA of the CDR3: TGCAGTGCTAGCCCCCAAGGGGATACGCAGTATTTT. Its translation: CSASPQGDTQYF.